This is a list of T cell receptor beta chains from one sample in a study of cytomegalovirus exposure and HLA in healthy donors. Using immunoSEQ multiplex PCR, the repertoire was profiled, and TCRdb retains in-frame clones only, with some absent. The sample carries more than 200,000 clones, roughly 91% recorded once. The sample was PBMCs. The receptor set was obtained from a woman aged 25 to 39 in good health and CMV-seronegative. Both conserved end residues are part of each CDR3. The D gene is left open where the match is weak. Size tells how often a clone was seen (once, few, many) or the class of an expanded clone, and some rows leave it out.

DNA: TGTGCCAGCAGCTCAGCGGCCGCAGGTCAAAATGGCTACACCTTC
CDR3: CASSSAAAGQNGYTF
V: TRBV7-8
J: TRBJ1-2
size: .
D: .

DNA: TGTGCCAGCAGAGAACTAGCGGGAGGGCAAGGTGAGCAGTTCTTC
CDR3: CASRELAGGQGEQFF
V: TRBV4-2
J: TRBJ2-1
size: .
D: TRBD2

DNA: TGCGCCAGCAGCCAAAGATCCCCGGGTATCTCCTACAATGAGCAGTTCTTC
CDR3: CASSQRSPGISYNEQFF
V: TRBV4-1
J: TRBJ2-1
size: .
D: .

DNA: TGCGCCAGCAGCCAACAAACCTCCGGCAGAACGAACTATGGCTACACCTTC
CDR3: CASSQQTSGRTNYGYTF
V: TRBV4-1
J: TRBJ1-2
size: .
D: .

DNA: TGTGCCAGCAGTTCGTGGGTGGGGGGCAGAGACAATCAGCCCCAGCATTTT
CDR3: CASSSWVGGRDNQPQHF
V: TRBV28
J: TRBJ1-5
size: .
D: .

DNA: TGTGCCAGCAGTTTATCGGTAGCCAACTATGGCTACACCTTC
CDR3: CASSLSVANYGYTF
V: TRBV27
J: TRBJ1-2
size: .
D: .

DNA: TGTGCCAGCAGCACCGGACAGGGACCCTACTACGAGCAGTACTTC
CDR3: CASSTGQGPYYEQYF
V: TRBV7-7
J: TRBJ2-7
size: .
D: TRBD1

DNA: TGTGCCAGCAGCTCCACAGGTATCGACTCCGAGCAGTACTTC
CDR3: CASSSTGIDSEQYF
V: TRBV7-9
J: TRBJ2-7
size: .
D: .

DNA: TGTGCCAGCAGTCCGGACACTGGAAATGAGCAGTTCTTC
CDR3: CASSPDTGNEQFF
V: TRBV5-4
J: TRBJ2-1
size: few
D: .

DNA: TGTGCCAGTAGTCTAACCGGGGGGTCGGAGCAGTACTTC
CDR3: CASSLTGGSEQYF
V: TRBV19
J: TRBJ2-7
size: .
D: TRBD2

DNA: TGTGCCAGCGCCCCTGGGACCTACCAAGAGACCCAGTACTTC
CDR3: CASAPGTYQETQYF
V: TRBV9
J: TRBJ2-5
size: .
D: .